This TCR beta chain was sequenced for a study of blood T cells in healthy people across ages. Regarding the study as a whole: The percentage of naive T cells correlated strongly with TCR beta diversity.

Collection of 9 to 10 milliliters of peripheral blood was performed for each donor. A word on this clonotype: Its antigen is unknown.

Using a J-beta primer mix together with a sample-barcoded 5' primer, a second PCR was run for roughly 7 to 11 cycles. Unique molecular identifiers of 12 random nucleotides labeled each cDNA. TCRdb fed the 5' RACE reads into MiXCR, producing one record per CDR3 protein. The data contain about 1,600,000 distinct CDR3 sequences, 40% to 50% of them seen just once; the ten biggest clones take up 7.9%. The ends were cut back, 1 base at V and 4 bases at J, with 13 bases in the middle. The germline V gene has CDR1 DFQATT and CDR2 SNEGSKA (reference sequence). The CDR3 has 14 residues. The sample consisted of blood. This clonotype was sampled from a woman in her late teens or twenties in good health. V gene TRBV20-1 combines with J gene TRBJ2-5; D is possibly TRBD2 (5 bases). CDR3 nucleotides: TGCAGTGCTAGAGGCGGGCCGGCGATAGAGACCCAGTACTTC. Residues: CSARGGPAIETQYF.